These 32 T cell receptor beta chains share one sample of origin, sequenced in a study of graft-versus-host responses after intestinal transplantation. Some clones are missing from TCRdb's copy, which holds only in-frame ones; the method was immunoSEQ multiplex PCR. The data contain approximately 89,000 clones, 92% of them singletons. These receptors have no known antigen. The sample here was unstimulated CD4+ T cells sorted from spleen or lymph node cells, taken before intestinal transplant. The receptors originated from a human donor who received an intestinal transplant.

The chain employs TRBV4-2 and TRBJ2-1, with no clear D. With 1 base removed from V and 4 bases from J, the gap between germline ends came to 5 bases. Germline assignment: CDR1 LGHNA and CDR2 YNFKEQ. The CDR3 extends over 13 amino acids. The CDR3 loop reads CASSQGSYNEQFF. The CDR3 DNA reads TGTGCCAGCAGCCAAGGCAGTTACAATGAGCAGTTCTTC.

V is TRBV9 and J is TRBJ2-3; 14 nucleotides line up with TRBD2. The germline V gene has CDR1 SGDLS and CDR2 YYNGEE. This CDR3 is built from 18 residues. The V and J ends lost 4 bases and 0 bases, in that order; junction bases with no gene match: 7. CDR3 region: CASSLGLAGGKSTDTQYF. The CDR3 bases are TGTGCCAGCAGCTTAGGACTAGCGGGGGGCAAAAGCACAGATACGCAGTATTTT.

A word on this clone: Distinct nucleotide sequences in the sample also encode this CDR3. This sequence joins TRBV9 and TRBJ2-1; possible D gene TRBD2, 6 bases. V was cut by 0 bases and J by 1 base, with 8 bases left in between. Looked up from germline, CDR1 is SGDLS and CDR2 is YYNGEE. The CDR3 is 15 amino acids. CDR3: CASSVVGGSYNEQFF. CDR3 DNA sequence: TGTGCCAGCAGCGTAGTGGGGGGATCCTACAATGAGCAGTTCTTC.

This clone has only one observation. The chain links TRBV5-1 to TRBJ2-6, with 9 bases identical to TRBD1. After removal of 4 bases from V and 4 bases from J, the junction contained 18 bases not matched to a gene. Germline V gene lookup returns CDR1 SGHRS and CDR2 YFSETQ. The CDR3 runs 20 residues. The CDR3 sequence is CASSPLPGQGIYGGANVLTF. CDR3 in DNA: TGCGCCAGCAGCCCGTTACCGGGACAGGGCATTTACGGGGGGGCCAACGTCCTGACTTTC.

This chain links TRBV30 with TRBJ2-7; TRBD2 matches at 8 bases. V shed 2 bases and J 0 bases; nucleotides not matched to a gene: 6. CDR3 length: 15 amino acids. Germline CDR1 and CDR2: GTSNPN and SVGIG (reference sequence). The DNA for the CDR3 is TGTGCCTGGAGTAGGCTAGCGGGCCGCTCCTACGAGCAGTACTTC. Its protein is CAWSRLAGRSYEQYF.

The chain couples TRBV6-1 to TRBJ2-2; 12 bases are shared with TRBD2. The length of the CDR3 is 18 residues. The trim removed 2 bases at V and 8 bases at J, leaving 12 bases unmatched. CDR1 is MNHNS and CDR2 is SASEGT in the germline V gene. For the CDR3, the DNA is TGTGCCAGCAGTGAATTGCCGACTAGCGGGAGTTGGGCTGGGGAGCTGTTTTTT. This gives the protein CASSELPTSGSWAGELFF.

The V gene is TRBV5-1, the J gene TRBJ1-4, with D maybe TRBD1 (5 bases). V was trimmed by 0 bases and J by 0 bases, leaving 12 bases between them. The CDR3 loop spans 17 amino acids. From germline, CDR1 is SGHRS and CDR2 YFSETQ. The CDR3 nucleotides are TGCGCCAGCAGCTTGGCGGGGGTTTCAGCAACTAATGAAAAACTGTTTTTT. Protein: CASSLAGVSATNEKLFF.

V and J are TRBV25-1 and TRBJ2-3; 9 positions agree with TRBD2. After removal of 1 base from V and 3 bases from J, the junction contained 8 bases not matched to a gene. CDR1 MGHDK and CDR2 SYGVNS come from the germline V gene. This CDR3 is built from 17 residues. The CDR3 DNA is TGTGCCAGCAGTGAATGGGGAACTAGCGGGTCGACAGATACGCAGTATTTT. It codes for CASSEWGTSGSTDTQYF.

The J gene is TRBJ1-6, the V gene TRBV7-2; the D gene is possibly TRBD1 (5 bases). Germline assignment: CDR1 SGHTA and CDR2 FQGNSA. The V end was cut by 2 bases, the J end by 7 bases, with 15 bases between. The CDR3 totals 16 residues. The CDR3 DNA sequence: TGTGCCAGCAGCTTATCTCTTGGGGCGGGAAATTCACCCCTCCACTTT. Its translation is CASSLSLGAGNSPLHF. The full variable domain, completed using reference TRBV7-2 and TRBJ1-6, is GAGVSQSPSNKVTEKGKDVELRCDPISGHTALYWYRQSLGQGLEFLIYFQGNSAPDKSGLPSDRFSAERTGGSVSTLTIQRTQQEDSAVYLCASSLSLGAGNSPLHFGNGTRLTVT.

This rearrangement joins TRBV7-9 to TRBJ2-1; the D is unclear. Germline V CDR1 and CDR2: SEHNR, FQNEAQ (reference sequence). V was clipped by 0 bases and J by 8 bases, with 8 bases between them. There are 13 residues in the CDR3. The DNA of the CDR3 is TGTGCCAGCAGCTTAGCGGTAGTGCATGAGCAGTTCTTC. Its protein product is CASSLAVVHEQFF.

V usage is TRBV27 and J usage is TRBJ1-5; no firm D call. CDR3 size: 15 residues. V shed 5 bases and J shed 7 bases, with 18 bases lying between them. The germline V gene encodes CDR1 MNHEY and CDR2 SMNVEV (reference sequence). DNA for the CDR3: TGTGCCAGCAGTCCGCGACTTCTGAGAGAGCAGCCCCAGCATTTT. Translating it yields CASSPRLLREQPQHF.

The chain links TRBV5-4 to TRBJ2-5, with 7 bases identical to TRBD1. This CDR3 region has 14 residues. After removal of 4 bases from V and 0 bases from J, the junction contained 3 bases not matched to a gene. Germline-derived CDR1 and CDR2 are SGHNT and YYREEE (reference sequence). The CDR3 sequence is CASSDGQDQETQYF. The CDR3 coding sequence is TGTGCCAGCAGCGACGGACAGGACCAAGAGACCCAGTACTTC. The full variable domain, in which reference TRBV5-4 and TRBJ2-5 provide the parts outside the CDR3, is ETGVTQSPTHLIKTRGQQVTLRCSSQSGHNTVSWYQQALGQGPQFIFQYYREEENGRGNFPPRFSGLQFPNYSSELNVNALELDDSALYLCASSDGQDQETQYFGPGTRLLVL.

This clone was recorded only once. The rearrangement uses TRBV5-1 and TRBJ2-5; 15 bases line up with TRBD2. Germline CDR1 SGHRS, CDR2 YFSETQ. With 4 bases clipped from V and 2 bases from J, the junction kept 6 bases outside the gene matches. The CDR3 runs to 17 residues. CDR3 protein: CASSKGLAGGLQETQYF. The DNA for the CDR3 is TGCGCCAGCAGCAAGGGACTAGCGGGGGGTCTACAAGAGACCCAGTACTTC.

The chain employs TRBV5-6 and TRBJ1-5; 12 nucleotides agree with TRBD1. This CDR3 region has 18 residues. Trimming took 0 bases from V and 4 from J; bases not matched to a gene: 8. In germline, CDR1 is SGHDT, CDR2 YYEEEE. CDR3 residues: CASSLAPGQGARNQPQHF. The CDR3 DNA reads TGTGCCAGCAGCTTGGCACCGGGACAGGGGGCTCGTAATCAGCCCCAGCATTTT.

The chain carries TRBV5-1 and TRBJ2-7; weak D call: TRBD2 (5 bases). V was shortened by 4 bases and J by 6 bases, with 14 bases between the two germline ends. The CDR3 totals 13 residues. Germline assignment: CDR1 SGHRS and CDR2 YFSETQ. The CDR3 coding sequence is TGCGCCAGCAGCGTGTTCGAGGGTCCCGAGCAGTACTTC. This sequence encodes CASSVFEGPEQYF.

This chain joins TRBV7-9 and TRBJ1-2; 7 nucleotides align to TRBD1. Germline trimming cut 5 bases from V and 3 bases from J; bases unmatched to any gene: 15. The CDR3 loop spans 17 amino acids. Looked up from germline, CDR1 is SEHNR and CDR2 is FQNEAQ (reference sequence). The CDR3 spells CASSPRIRQGVHYGYTF. CDR3 in DNA: TGTGCCAGCAGCCCACGTATCAGGCAGGGGGTACACTATGGCTACACCTTC.

The V call is TRBV30, the J call TRBJ1-6, with TRBD1 identical over 9 bases. CDR3 size: 17 residues. Trimming at V came to 3 bases and at J to 7 bases, leaving 13 bases not matched to a gene. In germline, CDR1 is GTSNPN, CDR2 SVGIG (reference sequence). CDR3 sequence: CAWSILGTGFDNSPLHF. The CDR3 DNA sequence: TGTGCCTGGAGCATTCTCGGGACAGGGTTTGACAATTCACCCCTCCACTTT. Supplemented by reference TRBV30 and TRBJ1-6, the full variable domain reads SQTIHQWPATLVQPVGSPLSLECTVEGTSNPNLYWYRQAAGRGLQLLFYSVGIGQISSEVPQNLSASRPQDRQFILSSKKLLLSDSGFYLCAWSILGTGFDNSPLHFGNGTRLTVT.

About this clone: The junction does not match germline at one end; this may be a read error. The chain recombines TRBV5-1 with TRBJ2-1, with a tentative D call TRBD2 (5 bases). From germline, CDR1 is SGHRS and CDR2 YFSETQ. The CDR3 sequence is 18 residues long. The DNA for the CDR3 is TGCGCCAACAGCTTGGGCGGGCAGGCCTACCGTATAGGCGATGAGCAGTTCTTC. Amino acid sequence: CANSLGGQAYRIGDEQFF. Combining the CDR3 with reference TRBV5-1 and TRBJ2-1 gives the whole variable domain KAGVTQTPRYLIKTRGQQVTLSCSPISGHRSVSWYQQTPGQGLQFLFEYFSETQRNKGNFPGRFSGRQFSNSRSEMNVSTLELGDSALYLCANSLGGQAYRIGDEQFFGPGTRLTVL.

This chain uses TRBV5-1 with TRBJ2-3, with TRBD2 matching over 13 bases. From germline, CDR1 is SGHRS and CDR2 YFSETQ. The CDR3 covers 18 residues. V trimming: 3 bases; J trimming: 2 bases; junction bases outside the gene matches: 9. The CDR3 coding sequence is TGCGCCAGCAGCTCAACAAGGGGGACTAGCGGGATCACAGATACGCAGTATTTT. It is translated as CASSSTRGTSGITDTQYF.

The chain uses TRBV5-4 and TRBJ2-7, with 14 bases fitting TRBD2. Germline-derived CDR1 and CDR2 are SGHNT and YYREEE (reference sequence). The V segment lost 4 bases and the J segment 9 bases; nucleotides outside the gene matches: 9. This CDR3 spans 15 amino acids. In DNA, the CDR3 is TGTGCCAGCAGCAAGGGGACTAGCGGGGGTCTGGGGCAGTACTTC. Amino acid sequence: CASSKGTSGGLGQYF.

V is TRBV7-2 and J is TRBJ2-3; TRBD2 agrees at 7 bases. The germline gives CDR1 SGHTA, CDR2 FQGNSA. V shed 1 base, J shed 2 bases, and the junction held 9 bases outside the gene matches. CDR3 length: 17 amino acids. Here the CDR3 reads CASSLVLGGGLTDTQYF. CDR3 bases: TGTGCCAGCAGCTTAGTGTTGGGCGGGGGACTCACAGATACGCAGTATTTT.

V gene TRBV7-6 combines with J gene TRBJ2-1; TRBD2 agrees at 14 bases. Losses at the gene ends were 5 bases for V and 0 bases for J; bases not matched to a gene: 9. CDR1 and CDR2 from the germline V gene are SGHVS and FNYEAQ. The CDR3 contains 19 residues. CDR3 coding DNA: TGTGCCAGCAGCATACGGACTAGCGGGAGGTCGAGCTCCTACAATGAGCAGTTCTTC. Its translation: CASSIRTSGRSSSYNEQFF.

The chain uses TRBV9 and TRBJ1-3; weak D call: TRBD1 (6 bases). The CDR3 covers 14 residues. Germline CDR1 SGDLS, CDR2 YYNGEE. V lost 0 bases to trimming and J lost 2 bases, with 6 bases between them. The CDR3 DNA reads TGTGCCAGCAGCGTAGGGACAGCTGGAAACACCATATATTTT. This encodes CASSVGTAGNTIYF.

This rearrangement joins TRBV10-3 to TRBJ2-5, with TRBD1 identical over 9 bases. CDR1 is ENHRY and CDR2 is SYGVKD in the germline V gene. The CDR3 is made up of 15 amino acids. J was trimmed by 2 bases and V by 3 bases; bases with no gene match: 4. CDR3 DNA: TGTGCCATCAGTGATTTCGACAGGGGGCAAGAGACCCAGTACTTC. Its protein is CAISDFDRGQETQYF.

The genes are TRBV7-9 and TRBJ1-1, with D possibly TRBD1 on 5 matching bases. From germline, CDR1 is SEHNR and CDR2 FQNEAQ (reference sequence). The CDR3 consists of 11 residues. The ends were cut back, 3 bases at V and 10 bases at J, with 9 bases in the middle. The CDR3 coding sequence is TGTGCCAGCAGCTTCGCGGGGGGAGCTTTCTTT. Its translation: CASSFAGGAFF.

The sample holds one count of this clone. The rearrangement uses TRBV5-1 and TRBJ1-2, with D tentatively TRBD1 (5 bases). The CDR3 covers 18 residues. Trimming took 3 bases from V and 4 from J, leaving 25 bases between them. The germline gives CDR1 SGHRS, CDR2 YFSETQ. The CDR3 here is CASSSSSPSGEEVYGYTF. The CDR3 DNA reads TGCGCCAGCAGCTCAAGCAGTCCCTCGGGGGAGGAGGTCTATGGCTACACCTTC.

This rearrangement joins TRBV18 to TRBJ2-7, with a weak D call TRBD2 (5 bases). V was clipped by 2 bases and J by 0 bases, with 5 bases between them. The length of the CDR3 is 13 residues. Germline values: CDR1 KGHSH, CDR2 LQKENI. CDR3 amino acids: CASSPGSSYEQYF. In DNA, the CDR3 is TGTGCCAGCTCACCAGGGAGCTCCTACGAGCAGTACTTC.

The genes are TRBV6-1 and TRBJ2-1, with a possible D match to TRBD1 (6 bases). Germline CDR1 and CDR2: MNHNS and SASEGT. V was pared by 7 bases and J by 4 bases, with 14 bases between. The CDR3 has 14 amino acids. The DNA for the CDR3 is TGTGCCAGCACTCCGGGACAAAGTTACAATGAGCAGTTCTTC. Residues: CASTPGQSYNEQFF.

The J gene is TRBJ2-5, the V gene TRBV5-6, with D unresolved. The CDR3 length is 16 residues. CDR1 and CDR2 from the germline V gene are SGHDT and YYEEEE. Trimming shortened V by 3 bases and J by 5 bases, and 20 bases separated the two germline ends. The CDR3 DNA sequence: TGTGCCAGCAGCTGGGTATCGGCAGGCTATAGGGAGACCCAGTACTTC. It yields the protein CASSWVSAGYRETQYF. The variable domain in full, with the rest retrieved from reference TRBV5-6 and TRBJ2-5, is DAGVTQSPTHLIKTRGQQVTLRCSPKSGHDTVSWYQQALGQGPQFIFQYYEEEERQRGNFPDRFSGHQFPNYSSELNVNALLLGDSALYLCASSWVSAGYRETQYFGPGTRLLVL.

The rearrangement links TRBV7-2 to TRBJ2-7; TRBD1 matches at 7 bases. With 6 bases clipped from V and 1 base from J, the junction kept 6 bases outside the gene matches. Germline CDR1 SGHTA, CDR2 FQGNSA. There are 14 residues in the CDR3. CDR3 amino acids: CASRDRASSYEQYF. The CDR3 DNA reads TGTGCCAGCAGAGACAGGGCCTCATCCTACGAGCAGTACTTC.

The rearrangement uses TRBV27 and TRBJ1-2, with D tentatively TRBD1 (6 bases). Germline V lookup: CDR1 MNHEY, CDR2 SMNVEV (reference sequence). V was clipped by 5 bases and J by 5 bases, with 18 bases between them. This CDR3 has 15 residues. CDR3 loop: CASSPQGWGSYGYTF. DNA for the CDR3: TGTGCCAGCAGTCCCCAGGGGTGGGGGAGTTATGGCTACACCTTC.

This chain uses TRBV11-2 with TRBJ2-3; 8 bases are shared with TRBD2. V shed 1 base, J shed 2 bases, and the junction held 5 bases outside the gene matches. Germline loops: CDR1 SGHAT, CDR2 FQNNGV. The CDR3 loop spans 16 amino acids. The CDR3 is CASSLVSGTLTDTQYF. CDR3 bases: TGTGCCAGCAGCTTAGTTAGCGGGACACTCACAGATACGCAGTATTTT.